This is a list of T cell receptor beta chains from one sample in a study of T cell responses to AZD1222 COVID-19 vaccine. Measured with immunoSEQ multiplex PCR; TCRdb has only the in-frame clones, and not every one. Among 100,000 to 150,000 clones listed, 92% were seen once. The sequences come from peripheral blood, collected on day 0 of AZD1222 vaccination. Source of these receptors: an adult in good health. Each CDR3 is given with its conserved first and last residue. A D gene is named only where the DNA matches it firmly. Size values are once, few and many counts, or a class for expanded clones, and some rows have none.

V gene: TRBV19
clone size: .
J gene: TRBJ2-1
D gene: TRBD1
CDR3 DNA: TGTGCCAGTACTCCGGACAGGGGGCGCGCCAATGAGCAGTTCTTC
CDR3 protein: CASTPDRGRANEQFF

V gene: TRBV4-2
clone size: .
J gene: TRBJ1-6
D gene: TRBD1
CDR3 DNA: TGTGCCAGCAGGCCTACCGGGACAGGGTACTCACCCCTCCACTTT
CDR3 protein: CASRPTGTGYSPLHF

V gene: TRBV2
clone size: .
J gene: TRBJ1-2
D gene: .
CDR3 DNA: TGTGCCAGCAGTGTAACGAACGCCGGACAGACAAACTATGGCTACACCTTC
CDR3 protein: CASSVTNAGQTNYGYTF

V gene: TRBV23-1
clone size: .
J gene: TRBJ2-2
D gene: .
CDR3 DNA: TGCGCCAGCAGTCAATCGCCCGGGGAGCTGTTTTTT
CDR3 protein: CASSQSPGELFF

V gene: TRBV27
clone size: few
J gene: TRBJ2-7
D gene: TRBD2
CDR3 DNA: TGTGCCAGCAGCCGACTAGCGGGAGTGCACGAGCAGTACTTC
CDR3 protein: CASSRLAGVHEQYF

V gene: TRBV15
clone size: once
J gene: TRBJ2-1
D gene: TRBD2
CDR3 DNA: TGTGCCACCAGCACGGGACTAGCGGGAGGTAATGAGCAGTTCTTC
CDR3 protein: CATSTGLAGGNEQFF

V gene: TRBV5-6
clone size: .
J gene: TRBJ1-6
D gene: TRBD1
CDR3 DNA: TGTGCCAGCAGCTTCCTTGGGACAGGAAGAAATTCACCCCTCCACTTT
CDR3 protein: CASSFLGTGRNSPLHF

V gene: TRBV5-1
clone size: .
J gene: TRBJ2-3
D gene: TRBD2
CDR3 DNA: TGCGCCAGCAGCCTAGGGGCTAGCGGAAGCACAGATACGCAGTATTTT
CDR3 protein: CASSLGASGSTDTQYF

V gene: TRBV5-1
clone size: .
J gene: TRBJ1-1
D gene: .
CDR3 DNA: TGCGCCAGCAGCTTGTTCCTCCAGGGACAAACTGAAGCTTTCTTT
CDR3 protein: CASSLFLQGQTEAFF

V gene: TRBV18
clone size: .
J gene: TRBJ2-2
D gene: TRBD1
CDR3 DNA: TGTGCCAGCTCACTGGGACAGTCTAGCGGGGAGCTGTTTTTT
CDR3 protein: CASSLGQSSGELFF

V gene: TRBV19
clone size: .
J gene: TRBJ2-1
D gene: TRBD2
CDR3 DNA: TGTGCCAGTACCCGGGAAGGACTAGCCGGGAATGAGCAGTTCTTC
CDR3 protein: CASTREGLAGNEQFF

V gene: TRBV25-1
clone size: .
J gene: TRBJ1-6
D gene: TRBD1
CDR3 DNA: TGTGCCAGCAGTGGGGGACAGCATAATTCACCCCTCCACTTT
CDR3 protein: CASSGGQHNSPLHF

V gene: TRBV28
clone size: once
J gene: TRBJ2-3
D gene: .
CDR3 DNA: TGTGCCAGCAGTTTGTCTTCGTCCCTGGATACGCAGTATTTT
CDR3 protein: CASSLSSSLDTQYF

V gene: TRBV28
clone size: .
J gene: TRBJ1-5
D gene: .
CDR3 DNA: TGTGCCAGCAGTTTATGGGGGACGGAGGTTGGTCAGCCCCAGCATTTT
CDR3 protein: CASSLWGTEVGQPQHF

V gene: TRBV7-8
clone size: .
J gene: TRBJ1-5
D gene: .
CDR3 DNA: TGTGCCAGCAGCTTAGTTCGGGGGGTAGTCAATCAGCCCCAGCATTTT
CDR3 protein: CASSLVRGVVNQPQHF

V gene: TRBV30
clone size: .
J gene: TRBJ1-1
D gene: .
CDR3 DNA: TGTGCCTGGAGTCAGGTGCAGGGGACCCCCTCCTTCTTT
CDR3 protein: CAWSQVQGTPSFF

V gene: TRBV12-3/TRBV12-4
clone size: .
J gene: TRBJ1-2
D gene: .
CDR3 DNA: TGTGCCAGCAGTTTGGGCAACTATGGCTACACCTTC
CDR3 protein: CASSLGNYGYTF

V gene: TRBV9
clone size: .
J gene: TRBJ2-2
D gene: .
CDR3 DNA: TGTGCCAGCAGCCACAACACCGGGGAGCTGTTTTTT
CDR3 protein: CASSHNTGELFF

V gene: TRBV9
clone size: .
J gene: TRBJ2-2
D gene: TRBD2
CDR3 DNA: TGTGCCAGCAGCACCCCGACTAGCGCGGCCACCACCGGGGAGCTGTTTTTT
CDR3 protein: CASSTPTSAATTGELFF

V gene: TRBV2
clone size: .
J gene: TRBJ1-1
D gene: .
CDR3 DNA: TGTGCCAGCAGTTCTCGGGGGTCGAGTACTGAAGCTTTCTTT
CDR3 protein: CASSSRGSSTEAFF

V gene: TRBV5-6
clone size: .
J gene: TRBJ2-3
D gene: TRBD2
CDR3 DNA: TGTGCCAGCAGCGGAGCGGGAGTCGGAGATACGCAGTATTTT
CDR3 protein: CASSGAGVGDTQYF

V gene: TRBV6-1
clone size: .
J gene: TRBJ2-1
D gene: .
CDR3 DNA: TGTGCCAGCAGGACCTCCGGGATCTACAATGAGCAGTTCTTC
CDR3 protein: CASRTSGIYNEQFF

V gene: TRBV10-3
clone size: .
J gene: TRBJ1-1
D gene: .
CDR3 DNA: TGTGCCATCAGTGAGGACGACAGGGAAGCTTTCTTT
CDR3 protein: CAISEDDREAFF

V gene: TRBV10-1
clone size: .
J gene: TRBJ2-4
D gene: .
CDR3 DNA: TGCGCCAGCAGTGGAGGATGGGGGCCTCTTAGCAAAAACATTCAGTACTTC
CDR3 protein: CASSGGWGPLSKNIQYF

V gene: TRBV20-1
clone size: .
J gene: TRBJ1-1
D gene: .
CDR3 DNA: TGCAGTGCTACGACAGAGAAAGCTTTCTTT
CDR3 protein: CSATTEKAFF

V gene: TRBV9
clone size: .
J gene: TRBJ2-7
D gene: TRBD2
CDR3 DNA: TGTGCCAGCAGCGTAGGGACTAGCGGGTCCTACGAGCAGTACTTC
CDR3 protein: CASSVGTSGSYEQYF

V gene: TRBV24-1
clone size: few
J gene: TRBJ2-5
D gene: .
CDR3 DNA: TGTGCCACCATGACGGATTTAGGGACCCAGTACTTC
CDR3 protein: CATMTDLGTQYF

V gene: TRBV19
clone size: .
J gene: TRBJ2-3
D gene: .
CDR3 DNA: TGTGCCAGTTCTAGGGATACTGATACGCAGTATTTT
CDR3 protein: CASSRDTDTQYF

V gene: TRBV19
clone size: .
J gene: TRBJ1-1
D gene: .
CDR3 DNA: TGTGCCAGTGGGACATTTGAAGCTTTCTTT
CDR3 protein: CASGTFEAFF

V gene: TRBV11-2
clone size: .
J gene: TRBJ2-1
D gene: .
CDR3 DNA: TGTGCCAGCAGCCAGTTGTCGGGGTTGGCTTCTGAGCAGTTCTTC
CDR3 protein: CASSQLSGLASEQFF

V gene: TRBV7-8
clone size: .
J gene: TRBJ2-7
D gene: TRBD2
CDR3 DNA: TGTGCCAGCAGCCCCCAGTCTAGCGGACAAGGGGAGCAGTACTTC
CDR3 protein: CASSPQSSGQGEQYF

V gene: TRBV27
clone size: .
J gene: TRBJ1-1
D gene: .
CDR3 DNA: TGTGCCAGCAGTTGGACGCTCGGCGGACGCCCGACGGGCACTGAAGCTTTCTTT
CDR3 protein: CASSWTLGGRPTGTEAFF

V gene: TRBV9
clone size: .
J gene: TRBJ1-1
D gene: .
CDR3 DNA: TGTGCCAGCAGCGTAGGGGAGGCGAGGGCTGAAGCTTTCTTT
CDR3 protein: CASSVGEARAEAFF

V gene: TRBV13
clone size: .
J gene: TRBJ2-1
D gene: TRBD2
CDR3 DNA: TGTGCCAGCAGCTTATTTGGACTAGGCAATGAGCAGTTCTTC
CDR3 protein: CASSLFGLGNEQFF

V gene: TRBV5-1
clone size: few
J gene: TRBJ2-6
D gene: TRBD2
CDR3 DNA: TGCGCCAGCAGCTCAGTAAAGACTAGCGGCCTATCTGGGGCCAACGTCCTGACTTTC
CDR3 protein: CASSSVKTSGLSGANVLTF

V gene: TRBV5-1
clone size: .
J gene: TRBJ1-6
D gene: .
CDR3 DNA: TGCGCCAGCAGCAGGGAGTTGAGTTCACCCCTCCACTTT
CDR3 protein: CASSRELSSPLHF

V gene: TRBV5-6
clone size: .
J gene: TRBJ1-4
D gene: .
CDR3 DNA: TGTGCCAGCAGCTTGTATCAGGGAGGGGAAAAACTGTTTTTT
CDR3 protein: CASSLYQGGEKLFF

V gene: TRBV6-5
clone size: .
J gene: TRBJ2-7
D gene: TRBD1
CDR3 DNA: TGTGCCAGCAGAAAAGCGGGACAGGGAAACTACGAGCAGTACTTC
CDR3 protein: CASRKAGQGNYEQYF

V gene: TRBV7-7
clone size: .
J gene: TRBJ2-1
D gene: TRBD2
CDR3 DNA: TGTGCTAGCAGCTTAGGACTAGCGGGAGATGAGCAGTTCTTC
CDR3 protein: CASSLGLAGDEQFF

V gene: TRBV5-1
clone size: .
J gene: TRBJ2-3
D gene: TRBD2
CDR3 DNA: TGCGCCAGCAGCTCGGGACTAGCGGGAGGCGGGGAAGATACGCAGTATTTT
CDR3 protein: CASSSGLAGGGEDTQYF

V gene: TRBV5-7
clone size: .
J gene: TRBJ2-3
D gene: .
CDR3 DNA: TGTGCCAGCAGCTCTGTCGGGACCAACACAGATACGCAGTATTTT
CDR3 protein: CASSSVGTNTDTQYF

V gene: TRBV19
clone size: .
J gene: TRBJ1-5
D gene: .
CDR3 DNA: TGTGCCAGTAGCGGGGGGGGACGTAGCAATCAGCCCCAGCATTTT
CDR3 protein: CASSGGGRSNQPQHF

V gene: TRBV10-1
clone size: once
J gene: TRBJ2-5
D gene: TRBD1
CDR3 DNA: TGCGCCAGCAGTGATCAGGGACAGCATAAAGAGACCCAGTACTTC
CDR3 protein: CASSDQGQHKETQYF

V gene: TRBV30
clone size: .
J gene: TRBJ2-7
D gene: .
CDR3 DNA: TGTGCCTGGAGTCCCTGGACAGTCTCCTACGAGCAGTACTTC
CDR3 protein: CAWSPWTVSYEQYF

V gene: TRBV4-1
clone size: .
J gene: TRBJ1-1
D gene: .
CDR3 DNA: TGCGCCAGCAGCCAATCCGGGATGGGAGGAGTATTT
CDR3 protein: CASSQSGMGGVF

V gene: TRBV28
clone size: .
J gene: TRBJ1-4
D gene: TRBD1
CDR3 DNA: TGTGCCAGCAAACTGACAGGGAGTGCTGAAAAACTGTTTTTT
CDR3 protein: CASKLTGSAEKLFF

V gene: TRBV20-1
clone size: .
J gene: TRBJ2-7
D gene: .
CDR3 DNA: TGCAGTGCTAGGTCAGGGAGTGAGCAGTACTTC
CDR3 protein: CSARSGSEQYF

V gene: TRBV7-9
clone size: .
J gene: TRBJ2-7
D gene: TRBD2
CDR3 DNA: TGTGCCAGCAGCGCTTGGACTAGCGGATCCTACGAGCAGTACTTC
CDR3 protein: CASSAWTSGSYEQYF

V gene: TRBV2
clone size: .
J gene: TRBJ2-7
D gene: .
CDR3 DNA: TGTGCCAGCAGGACTGGGCCCTGGGGCACCTCTCCCGAGCAGTACTTC
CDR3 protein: CASRTGPWGTSPEQYF

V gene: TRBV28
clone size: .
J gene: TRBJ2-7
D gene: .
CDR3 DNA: TGTGCCAGCAGTTCCCTAGGACCGAGCTCCTACGAGCAGTACTTC
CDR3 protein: CASSSLGPSSYEQYF

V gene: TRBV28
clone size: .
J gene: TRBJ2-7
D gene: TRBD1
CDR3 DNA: TGTGCCAGCAGTTTTACGGACAGGGACGAGCAGTACTTC
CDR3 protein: CASSFTDRDEQYF

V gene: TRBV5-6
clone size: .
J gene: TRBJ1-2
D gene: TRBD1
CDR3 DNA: TGTGCCAGCAGCCTTGACAGGGGAAGTGGCTACACCTTC
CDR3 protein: CASSLDRGSGYTF

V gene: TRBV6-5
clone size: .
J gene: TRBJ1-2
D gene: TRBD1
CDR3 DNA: TGTGCCAGCAGTCCAGGGGGCGGCTACACCTTC
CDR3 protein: CASSPGGGYTF

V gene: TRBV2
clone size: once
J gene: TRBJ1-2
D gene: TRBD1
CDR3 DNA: TGTGCCAGCAGTGAAGCGCTGGGACAGGGACCTAACTATGGCTACACCTTC
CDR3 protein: CASSEALGQGPNYGYTF

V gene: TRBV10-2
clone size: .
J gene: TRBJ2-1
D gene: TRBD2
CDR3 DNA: TGCGCCAGCAGCGGCGGGAGTCTCTACAATGAGCAGTTCTTC
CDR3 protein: CASSGGSLYNEQFF

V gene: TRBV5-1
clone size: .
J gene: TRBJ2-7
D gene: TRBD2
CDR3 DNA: TGCGCCAGCAGCGGGGGACTAGCGGGATTATACGAGCAGTACTTC
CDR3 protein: CASSGGLAGLYEQYF

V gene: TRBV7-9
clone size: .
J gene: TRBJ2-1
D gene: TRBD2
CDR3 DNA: TGTGCCAGCAGCTTAAGCCTAGCGGCTTCCTACAATGAGCAGTTCTTC
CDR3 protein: CASSLSLAASYNEQFF